The source of this T cell receptor beta chain is a study of Graves' ophthalmopathy and Graves' hyperthyroidism. This clonotype was counted at least ten times. Its target is unknown. RNA transcripts were the source from which TCR beta CDR3 regions were amplified. RT-PCR was first run with HTBI primers, then multiplex PCR in a second round. TCRdb fed the multiplex PCR reads into MiXCR, producing one record per CDR3 protein. The data contain about half a million distinct CDR3 sequences, around 14% of them singletons. General observations from the study: The model's prediction of ophthalmopathy progression had roughly 70% sensitivity and approximately 72% specificity. Ophthalmopathy could be told apart from stable hyperthyroidism by a 13-signature model (87.88% sensitivity, approximately 76% specificity).

Active ophthalmopathy (CAS at least 3, NOSPECS at least 4), lasting under 3 months. Other autoimmune diseases, uncontrolled infections, pregnancy or lactation led to the exclusion of patients. V dropped 5 bases and J dropped 6 bases, with 11 bases sitting between them. CDR1 is SGHTA, CDR2 FQGNSA, per germline. The CDR3 is made up of 12 amino acids. The sequence derives from a woman aged 25 to 39 with Graves' ophthalmopathy. The chain uses TRBV7-2 and TRBJ2-7; unclear D gene. Sequencing was performed on blood. As DNA, the CDR3 is TGTGCCAGCAGCCGAATACTTCTCGAGCAGTACTTC. Protein product: CASSRILLEQYF.